This T cell receptor beta chain was captured in a study of human T cells and chemical hapten exposure (dated by TCRdb to the early 2020s). Concerning the study at large: For sensitization, 2% DPC in acetone was applied to a roughly 2 cm by roughly 2 cm area of upper inner arm skin. Patients additionally received weekly therapeutic DPC doses to the scalp throughout the approximately 25-week study period. Patch testing on the upper back used Finn chambers containing 0.01% DPC, with scoring done after 6 days according to International Contact Dermatitis Research Group standards. Most of the patients in the cohort were female, and the cohort covered alopecia areata with under or over 50% scalp involvement, alopecia totalis and alopecia universalis. The libraries were sequenced as a pool, and the TCR yield per sample differed mostly because of small variations in library volumes within the pool. The study tracked peripheral blood TCR repertoire changes in vivo during primary and secondary sensitization to the hapten diphenylcyclopropenone (DPC) in alopecia patients. Blood samples were taken from patients before sensitization (week 0) and then at 2, 6 and about 24 weeks after DPC sensitization. Roughly 30 alopecia patients gave blood for TCR sequencing at one to four time points (pre-sensitization, 2, 6 and 24 weeks).

Paper-wide results and their limitations: Alopecia, a presumed autoimmune disease, was present in all patients, so the immune response of the patients might differ from that of healthy individuals. A positive correlation was found between the number of PT1 expanded TCRs and patch test score, with significance reached at thresholds 8, 16 and 32 but not 4. After repeated subsampling, changes were observed in the strength of the expansion versus patch-test correlation and in the threshold at which the correlation became significant. The number of TCRs above 1 in 1000 frequency did not change with DPC sensitization; there was no evidence of global repertoire structure alterations. Compared with pre-sensitization or healthy control sets, expanded TCRs formed significantly more large CDR3 similarity clusters, which is consistent with antigen-driven responses.

The time point label, as the study defines it: patch test 1, 2 weeks after DPC sensitization. What the treatment or condition label conveys for this sample: therapeutic diphenylcyclopropenone sensitization with weekly scalp DPC. Blood at each patch-test visit was drawn before the patch test was applied. Patients were eligible if aged 18 to 70, diagnosed with alopecia and judged suitable for DPC therapy, and pregnant patients were excluded. Unfractionated whole blood was collected in Tempus Blood RNA tubes, and total RNA was extracted from that blood. The CDR3 runs 13 amino acids, cysteine and phenylalanine included. The sequence is cut down to CDR3 DNA, 39 bases in frame from base 1. Based on the germline V gene, the CDR1 and CDR2 sequences are SGHTA and FQGNSA. V sheds 5 bases and J sheds 3 bases, leaving 11 bases between their ends. The method was RACE. Sequencing was carried out with a NextSeq 500. During library preparation, unique molecular identifiers were attached to individual cDNA molecules so that TCRs could be counted in a quantitative, reproducible way. From each blood RNA sample, both TCR alpha and TCR beta chains were sequenced. The published analysis was carried out like this. A median of about 87,000 TCRs per sample was observed, with a range of about 20,000 to 750,000. The Decombinator software suite was used to annotate the V, J and CDR3 of the TCR reads. Every sample was subsampled to the same number of TCRs (28,000) for the PS versus PT1 abundance plots. TCRs were defined as expanded if absent before sensitization and observed at least eight times at the 2-week time point. The raw public reads went through TCRdb reprocessing: fastp at Q25, MiXCR clone calling, in-frame beta chains kept. Every CDR3 protein is listed once, alongside the most common genes and DNA of its rows. TCRdb's processing, not the study's, gives the V and J calls here. For this sample the table gives about 360,000 distinct CDR3 sequences, of which more than 4.5% were detected only once. Clones ranked in the top ten supply approximately 2.5% of the sample.

This clonotype was recorded many times. The antigen this receptor binds is unknown. Base qualities are not provided; no much larger clone lies one nucleotide away. The sequence is built from TRBV7-2 and TRBJ2-7; the D gene is not confidently resolved. This material consisted of whole blood, taken in connection with sensitization to the hapten diphenylcyclopropenone (DPC). The sequence came from a woman aged 45-65 years with alopecia areata. Some clones in this sample may be carry-over from other donors' samples. The nucleotides read TGTGCCAGCAGCATCAGCTCTAACTACGAGCAGTACTTC. Its product reads: CASSISSNYEQYF.